This TCR beta chain appears in the sequencing data of a study of T cell responses to AZD1222 COVID-19 vaccine. The trim removed 8 bases at V and 4 bases at J, leaving 7 bases unmatched. The CDR3 loop spans 13 amino acids. In germline, CDR1 is GTSNPN, CDR2 SVGIG (reference sequence). Produced via immunoSEQ multiplex PCR; TCRdb's table is partial and in-frame only. The sample contains about 140,000 clones, 70% to 90% of which appear only once. Material: peripheral blood, obtained 28 days after the second AZD1222 dose. The origin of this receptor is an adult who received the AZD1222 COVID-19 vaccine. The rearrangement joins TRBV30 to TRBJ2-2, with TRBD1 matching over 7 bases. CDR3 coding DNA: TGTGCCCGATCGCGACAGGGCACCGGGGAGCTGTTTTTT. It codes for CARSRQGTGELFF.